A single sample gave rise to the 3 T cell receptor beta chains below, sequenced in a study of spatial heterogeneity in lung cancer. Documented time point: sample taken at primary tumor resection. Their antigen targets remain unknown. Whole-study results and caveats: Mutation counts in tumors were tracked by counts of expanded intratumoral alpha and beta TCRs.

TCRdb used MiXCR to reprocess the 5' RACE reads, holding one entry per CDR3 protein. The data hold about 11,000 distinct CDR3 sequences, with approximately 7.5% observed a single time. Sequencing used lung tumor tissue, obtained at surgery. The source of these receptors is a female donor with early-stage non-small cell lung cancer.

In this sample, this clonotype turned up many times. Since it is a stray read in a library aimed at alpha chains, this beta chain has a size that is not meaningful. The chain employs TRBV12-3 or TRBV12-4 and TRBJ1-1; perhaps TRBD1 as D (6 bases). Trimming removed 1 base from V and 7 bases from J, with 7 bases in between. The CDR3 is 12 amino acids. CDR3 DNA sequence: TGTGCCAGCAGTTTAGGGACAGTTGAAGCTTTCTTT. Amino acids: CASSLGTVEAFF.

As for this clonotype: Because this beta chain is a stray read in a library intended to capture alpha chains, its abundance should not be given much weight. This chain uses TRBV12-3 or TRBV12-4 with TRBJ1-1; D call uncertain. The CDR3 spans 13 residues. The V end was cut by 3 bases, the J end by 5 bases, with 10 bases between. The DNA for the CDR3 is TGTGCCAGCAGTTTGAACAGTAAAACTGAAGCTTTCTTT. Encoded protein: CASSLNSKTEAFF.

This clonotype came up many times. The library was designed around alpha chains, so this beta chain is a stray read whose abundance carries little weight. The chain combines TRBV12-3 or TRBV12-4 with TRBJ1-4; 12 positions agree with TRBD1. CDR3 length: 15 amino acids. V lost 4 bases, J lost 8 bases, and 5 bases stayed unmatched. This chain's CDR3 is CASSSSGTGGEKLFF. CDR3 coding DNA: TGTGCCAGCAGTTCCTCCGGGACAGGGGGCGAAAAACTGTTTTTT.